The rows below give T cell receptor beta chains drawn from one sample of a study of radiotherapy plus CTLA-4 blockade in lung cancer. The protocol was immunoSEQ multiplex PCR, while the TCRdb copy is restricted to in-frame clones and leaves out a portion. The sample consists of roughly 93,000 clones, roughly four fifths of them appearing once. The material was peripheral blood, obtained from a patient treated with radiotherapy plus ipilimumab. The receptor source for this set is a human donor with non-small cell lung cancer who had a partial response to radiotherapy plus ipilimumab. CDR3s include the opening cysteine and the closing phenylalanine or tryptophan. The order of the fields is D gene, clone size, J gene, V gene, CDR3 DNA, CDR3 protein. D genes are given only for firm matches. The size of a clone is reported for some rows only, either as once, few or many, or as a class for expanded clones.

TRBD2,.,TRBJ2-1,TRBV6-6,TGTGCCAGCACCCCCCGGGGAGCGGGAGGTAGGAATGAGCAGTTCTTC,CASTPRGAGGRNEQFF
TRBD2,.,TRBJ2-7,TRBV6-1,TGTGCCAGCACTAAAGGGACTACGTCCTACGAGCAGTACTTC,CASTKGTTSYEQYF
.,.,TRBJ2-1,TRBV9,TGTGCCAGCAGCGTAGGGTCTCAGTCTGCGGGCCAATACAATGAGCAGTTCTTC,CASSVGSQSAGQYNEQFF
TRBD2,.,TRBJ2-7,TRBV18,TGTGCCAGCTCACATAAGCGGGGAAGCGGTGCTGTCGAGCAGTACTTC,CASSHKRGSGAVEQYF
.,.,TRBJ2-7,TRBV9,TGTGCCAGCAGCGTGGAGGCCAGGGGGGCAGGGGAGCAGTACTTC,CASSVEARGAGEQYF
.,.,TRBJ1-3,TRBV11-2,TGTGCCAGCAGCCCCCGAGGCGGCGCCCGGGGAAACACCATATATTTT,CASSPRGGARGNTIYF
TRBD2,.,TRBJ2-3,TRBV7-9,TGTGCCAGCAGCTTGGGACTAGCGGGCACAGATACGCAGTATTTT,CASSLGLAGTDTQYF
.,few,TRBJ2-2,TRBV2,TGTGCCAGCAGTGGCGCGGGGCGGAACACCGGGGAGCTGTTTTTT,CASSGAGRNTGELFF
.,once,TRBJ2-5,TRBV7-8,TGTGCCAGCAGCGCCTATACAGGGCAAGAGACCCAGTACTTC,CASSAYTGQETQYF
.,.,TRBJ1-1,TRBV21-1,TGTGCCAGCAGCCCCCGCCACAGACTGAACACTGAAGCTTTCTTT,CASSPRHRLNTEAFF
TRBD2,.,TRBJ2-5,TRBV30,TGTGCCTGGAGGGAACGTAGCGGGAGGGGCGAGACCCAGTACTTC,CAWRERSGRGETQYF
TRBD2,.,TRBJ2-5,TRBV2,TGTGCCAGCAGTAAACTAGCGGGAGGAGAGACCCAGTACTTC,CASSKLAGGETQYF
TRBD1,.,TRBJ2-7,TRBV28,TGTGCCAGCAGTTCCCCGCAAATAGTGGGACAGGGAAGGCGATACGAGCAGTACTTC,CASSSPQIVGQGRRYEQYF
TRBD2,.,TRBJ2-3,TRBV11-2,TGTGCCAGCAGCCCCGAATTTAGCGGGTTAGCGGATACGCAGTATTTT,CASSPEFSGLADTQYF
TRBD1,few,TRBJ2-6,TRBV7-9,TGTGCCAGCAGTCTCGGGACAGGGACGCGTGCCGGGGCCAACGTCCTGACTTTC,CASSLGTGTRAGANVLTF
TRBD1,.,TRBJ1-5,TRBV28,TGTGCCAGCAGTCCACAGCCGGGACAGGGTTCCGGGGATCAGCCCCAGCATTTT,CASSPQPGQGSGDQPQHF
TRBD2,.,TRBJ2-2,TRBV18,TGTGCCAGCTCTCTCGGACTAGCGGGAGACACCGGGGAGCTGTTTTTT,CASSLGLAGDTGELFF
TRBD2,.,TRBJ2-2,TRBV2,TGTGCCAGCGTCCTAGCGGGACCTAACACCGGGGAGCTGTTTTTT,CASVLAGPNTGELFF
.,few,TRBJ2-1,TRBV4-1,TGCGCCAGCAGCCAAGTCGGGAGTATTCTTGAGCAGTTCTTC,CASSQVGSILEQFF
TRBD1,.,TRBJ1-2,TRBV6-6,TGTGCCAGCGGACAGGGTGTGAGGGGCTACACCTTC,CASGQGVRGYTF
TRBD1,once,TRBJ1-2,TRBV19,TGTGCCAGTAGTTGGACAGGGGCCCGTACTAACTATGGCTACACCTTC,CASSWTGARTNYGYTF
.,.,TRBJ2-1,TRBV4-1,TGCGCCAGCAGCCAAGATCTAGAGGATGAGCAGTTCTTC,CASSQDLEDEQFF
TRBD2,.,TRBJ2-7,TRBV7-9,TGTGCCAGCAGCTCAGTGGGGCGGGAGGGAGGCGAGCAGTACTTC,CASSSVGREGGEQYF
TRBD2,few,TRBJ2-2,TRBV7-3,TGTGCCAGCAGCTCCGGGACTAGTAACACCGGGGAGCTGTTTTTT,CASSSGTSNTGELFF
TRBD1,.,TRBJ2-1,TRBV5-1,TGCGCCAGCAGCTCGGGACAGGGCGGTAATGAGCAGTTCTTC,CASSSGQGGNEQFF
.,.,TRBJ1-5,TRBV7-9,TGTGCCAGCAGCTCCCAAGGAGGGGAGCAGCCCCAGCATTTT,CASSSQGGEQPQHF
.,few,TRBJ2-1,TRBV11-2,TGTGCCAGCAAATTTCCCTGGAATCGGGGGAATGAGCAGTTCTTC,CASKFPWNRGNEQFF